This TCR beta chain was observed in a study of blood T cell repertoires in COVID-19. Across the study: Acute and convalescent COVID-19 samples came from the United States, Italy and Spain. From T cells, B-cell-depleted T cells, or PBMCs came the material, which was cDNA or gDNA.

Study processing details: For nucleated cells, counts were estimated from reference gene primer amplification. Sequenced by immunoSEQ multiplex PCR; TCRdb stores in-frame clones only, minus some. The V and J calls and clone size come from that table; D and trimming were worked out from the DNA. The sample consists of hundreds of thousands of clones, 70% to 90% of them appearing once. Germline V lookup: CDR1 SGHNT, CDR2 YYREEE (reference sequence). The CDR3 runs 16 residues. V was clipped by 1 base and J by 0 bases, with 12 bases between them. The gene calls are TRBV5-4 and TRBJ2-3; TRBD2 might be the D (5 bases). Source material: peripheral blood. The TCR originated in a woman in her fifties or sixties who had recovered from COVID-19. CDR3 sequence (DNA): TGTGCCAGCAGCTTGTCTCCGGGGAGTAGCACAGATACGCAGTATTTT. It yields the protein CASSLSPGSSTDTQYF.